This T cell receptor (beta chain) originates from a study of monozygotic twins with inflammatory bowel disease. Regarding the study as a whole: A single strong IBD-associated signal or clonotype was not supported by the findings. With inverse Simpson as the measure, TCRbeta diversity was lower in IBD patients than in healthy co-twins. Especially with disease activity, IBD patients shared fewer clonotypes with others than healthy twins did.

The CDR3 totals 15 residues. Germline values: CDR1 KGHSH, CDR2 LQKENI. TCRdb reprocessed the 5' RACE reads, keeping one entry per CDR3 protein, no DNA. This sample's table reports some 83,000 distinct CDR3 sequences. No sorting of T cells preceded isolation of total RNA from whole blood. Concerning this clonotype itself: Its target is unknown.

The receptor comes from a human donor with ulcerative colitis or Crohn's disease, or a healthy co-twin of an affected twin (not recorded which). The sequencing sample was made of blood. The chain uses TRBV18 and TRBJ2-3; TCRdb lists TRBD2, though no DNA is available to test this call. CDR3 protein: CASSPGLPGADTQYF.